These 18 T cell receptor beta chains share one sample of origin, sequenced in a study of response to subunit inactivated influenza vaccine. TCRdb itself ran the RT-PCR reads through MiXCR, one entry per CDR3 protein. The data contain more than 450,000 distinct CDR3 sequences, 6% to 9% of them singletons. The sample here was PBMCs from blood, taken about 24 months after vaccination. The receptors come from a man aged 45 to 70 who received an inactivated influenza vaccine.

This clonotype was recorded at least ten times. The chain is built from TRBV27 and TRBJ2-1, with 8 bases lining up with TRBD2. This CDR3 comprises 16 residues. V was pared by 5 bases and J by 5 bases, with 11 bases of the junction left unmatched. Germline V gene sequence: CDR1 MNHEY, CDR2 SMNVEV (reference sequence). CDR3 amino acids: CASSILGTRGDNEQFF. In nucleotides, the CDR3 is TGTGCCAGCAGTATCCTCGGGACTAGGGGGGACAATGAGCAGTTCTTC.

This clonotype came up a few times. This chain links TRBV28 with TRBJ2-6; the D is unclear. This CDR3 region has 16 residues. Trimming cost V 1 base and J 1 base, with 8 bases left between them. Germline CDR1 and CDR2: MDHEN and SYDVKM. The CDR3 nucleotides read TGTGCCAGCAGTTTATTAGTGTTATCTGGGGCCAACGTCCTGACTTTC. Translating gives CASSLLVLSGANVLTF.

This clonotype was counted a few times. V gene TRBV5-4 combines with J gene TRBJ2-7, with 10 bases lining up with TRBD1. This CDR3 contains 14 residues. The V segment lost 2 bases and the J segment 6 bases; nucleotides outside the gene matches: 5. Germline CDR1 and CDR2: SGHNT and YYREEE (reference sequence). In DNA form, the CDR3 reads TGTGCCAGCAGCTTTCGGGGACAGGGGTCCGAGCAGTACTTC. This encodes CASSFRGQGSEQYF.

This clonotype was observed a handful of times. V gene TRBV9 combines with J gene TRBJ2-1; D gene ambiguous. CDR3 size: 13 residues. The germline gives CDR1 SGDLS, CDR2 YYNGEE. Trimming pared 0 bases from V and 6 bases from J, leaving 7 bases between. Here the CDR3 reads CASSVAGGNEQFF. DNA for the CDR3: TGTGCCAGCAGCGTAGCTGGTGGCAATGAGCAGTTCTTC.

This clonotype has a handful of counts. The V gene is TRBV29-1, the J gene TRBJ2-7; 9 bases fit TRBD2. The CDR3 runs 14 residues. CDR1 and CDR2 (germline): SQVTM, ANQGSEA. The V segment lost 6 bases and the J segment 4 bases; nucleotides outside the gene matches: 10. CDR3 in amino acids: CSVDSGSWGYEQYF. As DNA, the CDR3 is TGCAGCGTAGATAGCGGGAGCTGGGGTTACGAGCAGTACTTC.

This sequence joins TRBV6-4 and TRBJ2-1; 11 nucleotides line up with TRBD2. Trimming took 6 bases from V and 0 from J; bases not matched to a gene: 4. The length of the CDR3 is 16 residues. Germline values: CDR1 MRHNA, CDR2 SNTAGT. The CDR3, as DNA: TGTGCCAGCAGCATAGCGGGGGGGAGCTCCTACAATGAGCAGTTCTTC. It yields the protein CASSIAGGSSYNEQFF.

This clonotype was seen ten or more times. The rearrangement uses TRBV24-1 and TRBJ1-2, with 7 bases matching TRBD1. The germline gives CDR1 KGHDR, CDR2 SFDVKD. The V gene end was trimmed by 7 bases and the J gene end by 6 bases; junction bases not matched to a gene: 7. The CDR3 is made up of 13 amino acids. In DNA form, the CDR3 reads TGTGCCACCAGCATGCCGGGACAGCATGGCTACACCTTC. Amino acids: CATSMPGQHGYTF.

This clonotype was counted between two and nine times. The J gene is TRBJ2-7, the V gene TRBV5-4; TRBD2 agrees at 7 bases. V gave up 1 base and J gave up 3 bases; unmatched junction bases: 7. The CDR3 loop spans 15 amino acids. Germline V gene data show CDR1 as SGHNT and CDR2 as YYREEE (reference sequence). CDR3 bases: TGTGCCAGCAGCTTGAATACTGGACTAGGCTACGAGCAGTACTTC. Translated: CASSLNTGLGYEQYF.

This clonotype was detected many times. The chain recombines TRBV7-9 with TRBJ2-3; 13 bases agree with TRBD2. The germline V gene has CDR1 SEHNR and CDR2 FQNEAQ (reference sequence). This CDR3 is 16 amino acids long. The V and J ends lost 5 bases and 3 bases, in that order; junction bases with no gene match: 5. Written as DNA, the CDR3 is TGTGCCAGCAGCAACGGACTAGCGGGAGTTACAGATACGCAGTATTTT. This gives the protein CASSNGLAGVTDTQYF.

Concerning this clonotype itself: A read error may account for a junction end that differs from germline. The genes are TRBV6-2 or TRBV6-3 and TRBJ1-1, with 7 bases aligning to TRBD1. Germline V gene lookup returns CDR1 MNHEY and CDR2 SVGEGT. This CDR3 has 16 residues. In DNA form, the CDR3 reads TGTGCCAGCAGCTACCCGAAAGGACAGGTGAACACTGAAGCTCTCTTT. Its translation is CASSYPKGQVNTEALF.

This clonotype was counted ten times or more. The rearrangement uses TRBV5-1 and TRBJ2-1; D possibly uses TRBD1 or TRBD2 (6 bases each). This CDR3 spans 19 amino acids. Trimming took 3 bases from V and 9 from J, leaving 31 bases between them. CDR1 and CDR2 from the germline V gene are SGHRS and YFSETQ. CDR3 in amino acids: CASSWGVGGTFPHLGEQFF. The CDR3 coding sequence is TGCGCCAGCAGCTGGGGGGTCGGGGGCACTTTCCCCCACCTCGGTGAGCAGTTCTTC.

Only a few counts were recorded for this clonotype. The V gene is TRBV6-1, the J gene TRBJ1-2; D unresolved. Per the germline V gene, CDR1 is MNHNS and CDR2 is SASEGT. CDR3 length: 13 residues. Deletions cut 0 bases from V and 8 bases from J, with 10 bases between. CDR3 DNA: TGTGCCAGCAGTGAAGCGGGAACTAGGGGCTACACCTTC. It codes for CASSEAGTRGYTF.

This sequence joins TRBV20-1 and TRBJ1-3, with a weak D call TRBD1 (5 bases). V lost 4 bases, J lost 0 bases, and 16 bases lay in between. The germline gives CDR1 DFQATT, CDR2 SNEGSKA (reference sequence). The CDR3 loop spans 16 amino acids. The CDR3 nucleotides read TGCAGTGCTATTAGCGTGGGACCGGCCTCTGGAAACACCATATATTTT. This translates into CSAISVGPASGNTIYF.

This clonotype has more than one count but fewer than ten. The chain recombines TRBV5-1 with TRBJ2-7, with 8 bases aligning to TRBD1. The CDR3 sequence is 15 residues long. Germline CDR1 and CDR2: SGHRS and YFSETQ. Trimming at V came to 4 bases and at J to 3 bases, leaving 9 bases not matched to a gene. CDR3 sequence: CASSHPRQGIYEQYF. As DNA, the CDR3 is TGCGCCAGCAGCCACCCCCGACAGGGGATCTACGAGCAGTACTTC.

This clonotype was seen repeatedly, ten times or more. The chain employs TRBV7-2 and TRBJ2-1; 9 nucleotides match TRBD1. Trimming took 2 bases from V and 10 from J; bases not matched to a gene: 6. The CDR3 is 14 amino acids. Germline CDR1 and CDR2: SGHTA and FQGNSA. CDR3 region: CASSLLQGANEQFF. CDR3 bases: TGTGCCAGCAGCTTACTACAGGGGGCTAACGAGCAGTTCTTC.

This clonotype showed up many times. V is TRBV7-2 and J is TRBJ2-7; no clear D gene. The CDR3 is 14 amino acids. In germline, CDR1 is SGHTA, CDR2 FQGNSA. V was cut by 5 bases and J by 0 bases, with 11 bases left in between. The DNA for the CDR3 is TGTGCCAGCAGCCCAAGATCCCTCTCCTACGAGCAGTACTTC. The encoded protein is CASSPRSLSYEQYF. Using reference TRBV7-2 and TRBJ2-7 for the parts outside the CDR3, the full variable domain is GAGVSQSPSNKVTEKGKDVELRCDPISGHTALYWYRQSLGQGLEFLIYFQGNSAPDKSGLPSDRFSAERTGGSVSTLTIQRTQQEDSAVYLCASSPRSLSYEQYFGPGTRLTVT.

The chain recombines TRBV20-1 with TRBJ2-7; 8 bases fit TRBD1. Per the germline V gene, CDR1 is DFQATT and CDR2 is SNEGSKA (reference sequence). The ends lost 5 bases at V and 5 bases at J; junction bases unmatched: 11. This CDR3 region has 14 residues. CDR3 sequence reads: CSARLPGQVDEQYF. The DNA of the CDR3 is TGCAGTGCTCGACTACCGGGACAGGTTGACGAGCAGTACTTC.

CDR3 protein: CASSTQGDTQYF. DNA for the CDR3: TGTGCCAGCAGTACCCAGGGAGATACGCAGTATTTT. The V call is TRBV6-1, the J call TRBJ2-3, with TRBD1 as a possible D gene (5 bases). CDR3 length: 12 residues. V shed 5 bases and J shed 5 bases, with 8 bases lying between them. Germline assignment: CDR1 MNHNS and CDR2 SASEGT.